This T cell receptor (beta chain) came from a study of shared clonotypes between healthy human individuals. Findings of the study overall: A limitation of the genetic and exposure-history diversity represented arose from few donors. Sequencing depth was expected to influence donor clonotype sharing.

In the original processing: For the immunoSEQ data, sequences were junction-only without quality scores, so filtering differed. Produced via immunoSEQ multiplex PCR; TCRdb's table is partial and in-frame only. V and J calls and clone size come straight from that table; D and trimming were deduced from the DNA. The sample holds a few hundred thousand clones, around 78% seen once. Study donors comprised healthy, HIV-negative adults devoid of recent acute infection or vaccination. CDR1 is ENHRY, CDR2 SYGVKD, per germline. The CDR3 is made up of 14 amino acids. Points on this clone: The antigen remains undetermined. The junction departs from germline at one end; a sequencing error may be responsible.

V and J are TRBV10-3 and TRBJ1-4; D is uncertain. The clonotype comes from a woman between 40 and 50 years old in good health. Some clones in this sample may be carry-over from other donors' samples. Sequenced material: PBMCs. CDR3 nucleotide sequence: TGTGCCATCGGTGAGGGCCTGGCTAATGAAAAACTGTTTTTT. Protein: CAIGEGLANEKLFF.